This T cell receptor beta chain was observed in a study of cytomegalovirus exposure and HLA in healthy donors. Overall study findings and caveats: Follow-up analysis seemed to connect common viral pathogens with several of the most significant clusters identified. In presence/absence analyses, roughly uniform sequencing depth across donors was assumed. In a later analysis, CMV-associated beta chains were mostly HLA-associated, it appeared. CMV serostatus alone was available as immune exposure information.

The germline V gene has CDR1 SGHNT and CDR2 YYREEE (reference sequence). CDR3 length: 13 residues. Between the trimmed V and J ends, which lost 0 bases and 6 bases, there was a span of 4 bases. This clone has only one observation. Its specificity is unknown. The PCR made use of 60 Vbeta and 13 Jbeta primers. The protocol was immunoSEQ multiplex PCR, while the TCRdb copy is restricted to in-frame clones and leaves out a portion. The sample lists approximately 170,000 clones; roughly 80% were seen once. The chain has TRBV5-4 and TRBJ1-6; D ambiguous. The source is a male donor in good health and CMV-seronegative. Sequencing used PBMCs. The CDR3 is CASSLVGNSPLHF. The CDR3 nucleotides are TGTGCCAGCAGCTTGGTCGGTAATTCACCCCTCCACTTT.